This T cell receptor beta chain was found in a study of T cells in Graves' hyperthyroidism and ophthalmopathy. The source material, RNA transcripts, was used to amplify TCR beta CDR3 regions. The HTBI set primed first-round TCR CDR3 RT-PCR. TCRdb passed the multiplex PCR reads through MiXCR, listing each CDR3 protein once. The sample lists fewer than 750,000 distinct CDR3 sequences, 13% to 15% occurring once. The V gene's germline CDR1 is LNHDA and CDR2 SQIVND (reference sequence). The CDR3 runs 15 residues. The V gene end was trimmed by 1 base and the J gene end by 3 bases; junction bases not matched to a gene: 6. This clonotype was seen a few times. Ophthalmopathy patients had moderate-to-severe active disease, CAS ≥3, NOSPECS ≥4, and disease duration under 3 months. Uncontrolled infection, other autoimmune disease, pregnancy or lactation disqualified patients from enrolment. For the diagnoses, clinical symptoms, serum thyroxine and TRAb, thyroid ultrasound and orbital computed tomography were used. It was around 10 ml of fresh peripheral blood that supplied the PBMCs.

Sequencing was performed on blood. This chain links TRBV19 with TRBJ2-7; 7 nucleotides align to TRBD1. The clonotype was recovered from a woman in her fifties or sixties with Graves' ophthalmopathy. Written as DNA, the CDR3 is TGTGCCAGTAGTATAGGGTCAGGGGGATTCTACGAGCAGTACTTC. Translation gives CASSIGSGGFYEQYF.